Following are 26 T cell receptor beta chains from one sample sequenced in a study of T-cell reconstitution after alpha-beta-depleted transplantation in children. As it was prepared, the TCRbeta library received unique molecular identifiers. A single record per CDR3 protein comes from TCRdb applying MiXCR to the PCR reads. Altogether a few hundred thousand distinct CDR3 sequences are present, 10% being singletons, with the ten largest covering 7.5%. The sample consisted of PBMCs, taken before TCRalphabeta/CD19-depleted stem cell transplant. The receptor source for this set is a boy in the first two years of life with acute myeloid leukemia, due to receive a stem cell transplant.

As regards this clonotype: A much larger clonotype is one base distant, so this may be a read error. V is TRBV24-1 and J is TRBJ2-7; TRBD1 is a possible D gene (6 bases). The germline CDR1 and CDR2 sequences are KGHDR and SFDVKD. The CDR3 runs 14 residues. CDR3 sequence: CATSDGGSSYERYF. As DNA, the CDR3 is TGTGCCACCAGTGATGGGGGCAGCTCCTACGAGCGGTACTTC.

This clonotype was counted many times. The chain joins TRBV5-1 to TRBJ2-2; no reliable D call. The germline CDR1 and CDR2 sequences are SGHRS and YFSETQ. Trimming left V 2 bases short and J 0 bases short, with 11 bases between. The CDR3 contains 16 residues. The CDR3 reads CASSFYPTANTGELFF. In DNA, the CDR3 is TGCGCCAGCAGCTTCTACCCTACAGCGAACACCGGGGAGCTGTTTTTT.

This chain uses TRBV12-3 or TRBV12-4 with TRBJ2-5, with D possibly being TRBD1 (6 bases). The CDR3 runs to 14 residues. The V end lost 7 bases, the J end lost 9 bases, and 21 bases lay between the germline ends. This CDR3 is CASNKDSSRSAQYF. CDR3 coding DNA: TGTGCCAGCAACAAGGACAGTTCCCGCTCGGCCCAGTACTTC.

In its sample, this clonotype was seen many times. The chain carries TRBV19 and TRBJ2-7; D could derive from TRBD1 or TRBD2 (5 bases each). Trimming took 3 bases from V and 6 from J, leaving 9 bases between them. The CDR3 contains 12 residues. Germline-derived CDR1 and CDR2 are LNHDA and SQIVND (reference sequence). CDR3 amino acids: CASSIRGSEQYF. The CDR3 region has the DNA TGTGCCAGTAGTATTCGGGGCTCCGAGCAGTACTTC. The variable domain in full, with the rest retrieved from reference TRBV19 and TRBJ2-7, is DGGITQSPKYLFRKEGQNVTLSCEQNLNHDAMYWYRQDPGQGLRLIYYSQIVNDFQKGDIAEGYSVSREKKESFPLTVTSAQKNPTAFYLCASSIRGSEQYFGPGTRLTVT.

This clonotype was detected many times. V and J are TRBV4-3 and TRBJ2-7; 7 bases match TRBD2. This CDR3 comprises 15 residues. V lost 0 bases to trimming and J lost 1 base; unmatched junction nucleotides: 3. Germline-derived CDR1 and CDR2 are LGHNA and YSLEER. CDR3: CASSQDWGGSYEQYF. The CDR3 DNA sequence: TGCGCCAGCAGCCAAGACTGGGGAGGGTCCTACGAGCAGTACTTC.

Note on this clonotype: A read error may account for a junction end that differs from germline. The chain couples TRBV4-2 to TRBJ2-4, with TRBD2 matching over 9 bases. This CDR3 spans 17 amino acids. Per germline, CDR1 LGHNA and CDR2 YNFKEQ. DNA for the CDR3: TGTGCCAGCAGCCAAGAAGGGATAGCGGGGGAAGGAAACATTCAGTGCTTC. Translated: CASSQEGIAGEGNIQCF.

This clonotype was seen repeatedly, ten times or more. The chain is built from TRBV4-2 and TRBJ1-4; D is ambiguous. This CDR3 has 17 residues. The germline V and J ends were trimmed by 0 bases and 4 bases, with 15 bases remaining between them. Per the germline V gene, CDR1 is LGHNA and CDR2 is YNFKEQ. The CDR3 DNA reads TGTGCCAGCAGCCAAGATGAACAGTGGGAGATTAATGAAAAACTGTTTTTT. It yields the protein CASSQDEQWEINEKLFF.

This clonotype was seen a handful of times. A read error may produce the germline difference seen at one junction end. Here the CDR3 reads CASSFRDRQESQYF. CDR3 bases: TGTGCCAGCAGTTTCCGGGACCGCCAAGAGTCCCAGTACTTC. This sequence joins TRBV27 and TRBJ2-5, with D possibly being TRBD1 or TRBD2 (5 bases each). Germline CDR1 MNHEY, CDR2 SMNVEV (reference sequence). CDR3 length equals 14 residues.

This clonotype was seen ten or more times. This chain's CDR3 is CASSFGDVGGYTF. The CDR3 nucleotides are TGCGCCAGCAGCTTCGGTGACGTAGGGGGCTACACCTTC. The chain is built from TRBV5-1 and TRBJ1-2; no firm D call. CDR1 and CDR2 from the germline V gene are SGHRS and YFSETQ. There are 13 residues in the CDR3. Trimming removed 2 bases from V and 8 bases from J, with 13 bases in between.

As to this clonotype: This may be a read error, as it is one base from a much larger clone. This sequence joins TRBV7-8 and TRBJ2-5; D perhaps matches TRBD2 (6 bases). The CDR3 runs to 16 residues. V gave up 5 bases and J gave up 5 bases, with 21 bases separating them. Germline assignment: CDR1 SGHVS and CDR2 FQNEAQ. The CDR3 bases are TGTGCCAGCAGCCATCTAGCGAGGGCGGTGTGGGAGACCCAGTACTTC. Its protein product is CASSHLARAVWETQYF.

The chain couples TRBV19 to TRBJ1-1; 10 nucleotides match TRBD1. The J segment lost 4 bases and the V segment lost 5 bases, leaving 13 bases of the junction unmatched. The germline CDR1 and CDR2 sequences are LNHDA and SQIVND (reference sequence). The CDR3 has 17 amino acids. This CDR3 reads CASSPRDRGTRGTEAFF. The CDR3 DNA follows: TGTGCCAGTAGTCCTAGGGACAGGGGTACTCGGGGCACTGAAGCTTTCTTT.

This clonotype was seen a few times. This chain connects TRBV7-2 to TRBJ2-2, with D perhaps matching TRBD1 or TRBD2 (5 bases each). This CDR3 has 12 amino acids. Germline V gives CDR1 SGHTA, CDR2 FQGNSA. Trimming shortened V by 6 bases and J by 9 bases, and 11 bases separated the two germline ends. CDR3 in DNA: TGTGCCAGCAGGCCCTCGGGGCGGGAGCTGTTTTTT. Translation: CASRPSGRELFF. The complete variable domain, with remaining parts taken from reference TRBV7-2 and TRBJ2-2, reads GAGVSQSPSNKVTEKGKDVELRCDPISGHTALYWYRQSLGQGLEFLIYFQGNSAPDKSGLPSDRFSAERTGGSVSTLTIQRTQQEDSAVYLCASRPSGRELFFGEGSRLTVL.

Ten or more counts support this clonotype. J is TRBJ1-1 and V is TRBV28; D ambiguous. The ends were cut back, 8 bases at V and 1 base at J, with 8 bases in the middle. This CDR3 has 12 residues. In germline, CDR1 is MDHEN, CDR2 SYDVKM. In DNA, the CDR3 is TGTGCCAGCCAGATGCCGAACACTGAAGCTTTCTTT. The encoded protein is CASQMPNTEAFF.

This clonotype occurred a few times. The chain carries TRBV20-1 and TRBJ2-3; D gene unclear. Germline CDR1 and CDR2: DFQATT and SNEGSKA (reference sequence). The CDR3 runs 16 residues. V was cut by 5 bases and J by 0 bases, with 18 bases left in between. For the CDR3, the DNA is TGCAGTGCTGAGACGAGCGAAATTACTAGCACAGATACGCAGTATTTT. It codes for CSAETSEITSTDTQYF.

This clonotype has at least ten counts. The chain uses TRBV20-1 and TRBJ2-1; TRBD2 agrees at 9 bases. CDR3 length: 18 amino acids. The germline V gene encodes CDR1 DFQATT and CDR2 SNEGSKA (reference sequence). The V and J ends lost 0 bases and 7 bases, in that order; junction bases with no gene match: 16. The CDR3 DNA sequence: TGCAGTGCTAGAGATCTGTCGGGGACTAGCCGGAAGTGGAATGAGCAGTTCTTC. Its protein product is CSARDLSGTSRKWNEQFF.

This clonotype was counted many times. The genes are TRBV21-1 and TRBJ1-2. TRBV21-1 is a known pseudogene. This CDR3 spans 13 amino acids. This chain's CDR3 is CASSKGDTYGYTF. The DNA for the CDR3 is TGTGCCAGCAGCAAAGGAGACACCTATGGCTACACCTTC.

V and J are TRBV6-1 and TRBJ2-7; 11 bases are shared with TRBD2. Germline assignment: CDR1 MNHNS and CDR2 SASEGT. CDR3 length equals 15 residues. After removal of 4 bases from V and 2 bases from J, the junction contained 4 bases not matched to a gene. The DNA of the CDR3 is TGTGCCAGCAGTGGTAGCGGGAGGGGGCCCTACGAGCAGTACTTC. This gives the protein CASSGSGRGPYEQYF.

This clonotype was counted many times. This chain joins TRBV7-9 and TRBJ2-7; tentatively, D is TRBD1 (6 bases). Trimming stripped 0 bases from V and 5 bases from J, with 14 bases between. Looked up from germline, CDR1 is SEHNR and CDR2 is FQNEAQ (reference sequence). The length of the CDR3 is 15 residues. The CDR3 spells CASSLARGRRNEQYF. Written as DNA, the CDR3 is TGTGCCAGCAGCTTAGCCAGGGGCAGACGAAACGAGCAGTACTTC.

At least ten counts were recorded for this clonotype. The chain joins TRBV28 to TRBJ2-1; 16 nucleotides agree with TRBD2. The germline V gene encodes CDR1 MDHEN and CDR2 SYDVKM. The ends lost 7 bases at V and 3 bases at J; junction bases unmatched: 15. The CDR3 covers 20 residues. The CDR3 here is CASTGTSGRVGSSFYNEQFF. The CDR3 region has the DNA TGTGCCAGCACTGGGACTAGCGGGAGGGTAGGGTCCTCTTTCTACAATGAGCAGTTCTTC.

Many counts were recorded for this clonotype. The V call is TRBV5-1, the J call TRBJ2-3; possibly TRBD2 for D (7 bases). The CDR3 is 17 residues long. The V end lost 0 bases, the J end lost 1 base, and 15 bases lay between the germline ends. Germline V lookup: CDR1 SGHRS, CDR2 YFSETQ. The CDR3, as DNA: TGCGCCAGCAGCTTGGGACGGGGGGCTCCCGGCACAGATACGCAGTATTTT. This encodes CASSLGRGAPGTDTQYF.

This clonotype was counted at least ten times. CDR3 sequence (DNA): TGCGCCAGCAGCTTGCAGTCAACTAATGAAAAACTGTTTTTT. Translated, it gives CASSLQSTNEKLFF. The chain has TRBV5-1 and TRBJ1-4; no definite D call. The V end was cut by 1 base, the J end by 0 bases, with 4 bases between. The germline V gene has CDR1 SGHRS and CDR2 YFSETQ. The CDR3 is made up of 14 amino acids.

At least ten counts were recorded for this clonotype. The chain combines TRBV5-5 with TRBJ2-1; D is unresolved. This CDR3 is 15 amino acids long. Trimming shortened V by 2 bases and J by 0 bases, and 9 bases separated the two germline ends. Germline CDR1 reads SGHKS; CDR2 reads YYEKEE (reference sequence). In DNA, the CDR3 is TGTGCCAGCAGCTTCCTTCAGAGCTCCTACAATGAGCAGTTCTTC. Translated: CASSFLQSSYNEQFF. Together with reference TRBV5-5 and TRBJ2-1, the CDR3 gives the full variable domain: DAGVTQSPTHLIKTRGQQVTLRCSPISGHKSVSWYQQVLGQGPQFIFQYYEKEERGRGNFPDRFSARQFPNYSSELNVNALLLGDSALYLCASSFLQSSYNEQFFGPGTRLTVL.

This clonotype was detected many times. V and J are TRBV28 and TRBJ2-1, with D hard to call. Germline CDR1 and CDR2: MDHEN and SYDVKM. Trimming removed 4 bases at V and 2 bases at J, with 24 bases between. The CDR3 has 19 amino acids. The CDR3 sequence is CASSYTLLTSRTTYNEQFF. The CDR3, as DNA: TGTGCCAGCAGTTACACTCTATTAACGTCCCGGACCACCTACAATGAGCAGTTCTTC.

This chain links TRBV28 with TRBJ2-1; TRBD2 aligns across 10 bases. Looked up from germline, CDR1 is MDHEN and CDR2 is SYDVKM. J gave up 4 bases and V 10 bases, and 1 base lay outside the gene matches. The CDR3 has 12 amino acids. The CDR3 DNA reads TGTGCCAAACTAGCGGGGTACAATGAGCAGTTCTTC. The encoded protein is CAKLAGYNEQFF.

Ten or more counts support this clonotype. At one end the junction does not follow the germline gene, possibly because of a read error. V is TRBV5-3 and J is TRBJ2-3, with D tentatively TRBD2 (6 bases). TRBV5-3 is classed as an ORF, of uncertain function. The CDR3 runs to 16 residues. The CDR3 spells CASSFRLASSTDTQYF. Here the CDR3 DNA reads TGTGCCAGCAGCTTTCGGCTAGCGTCTAGCACAGATACGCAGTATTTT.

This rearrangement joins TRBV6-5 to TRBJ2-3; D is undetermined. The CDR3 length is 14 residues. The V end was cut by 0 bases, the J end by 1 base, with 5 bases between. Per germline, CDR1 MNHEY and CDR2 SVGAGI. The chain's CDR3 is CASSYSRGTDTQYF. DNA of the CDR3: TGTGCCAGCAGTTACTCGAGAGGCACAGATACGCAGTATTTT.